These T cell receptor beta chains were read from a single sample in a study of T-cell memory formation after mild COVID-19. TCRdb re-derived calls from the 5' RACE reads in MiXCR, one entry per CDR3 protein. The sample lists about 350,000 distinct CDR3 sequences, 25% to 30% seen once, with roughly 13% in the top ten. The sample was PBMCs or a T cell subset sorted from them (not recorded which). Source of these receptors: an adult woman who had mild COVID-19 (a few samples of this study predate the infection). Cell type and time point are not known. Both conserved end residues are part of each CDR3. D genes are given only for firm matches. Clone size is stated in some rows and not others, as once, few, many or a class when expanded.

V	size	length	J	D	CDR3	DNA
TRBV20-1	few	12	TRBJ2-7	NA	CSARQVSYEQYF	TGCAGTGCTAGACAGGTTTCCTACGAGCAGTACTTC
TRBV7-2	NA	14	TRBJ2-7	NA	CASRPPGKRYEQYF	TGTGCCAGCAGACCCCCAGGGAAGCGCTACGAGCAGTACTTC
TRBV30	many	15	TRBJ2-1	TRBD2	CAWSVELAGPNEQFF	TGTGCCTGGAGTGTCGAACTAGCGGGGCCCAATGAGCAGTTCTTC
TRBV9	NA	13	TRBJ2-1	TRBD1	CASSRQGATEQFF	TGTGCCAGCAGCAGACAGGGGGCTACGGAGCAGTTCTTC
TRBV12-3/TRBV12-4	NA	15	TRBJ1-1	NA	CASSSDDRRNTEAFF	TGTGCCAGCAGTTCAGACGACAGGCGGAACACTGAAGCTTTCTTT
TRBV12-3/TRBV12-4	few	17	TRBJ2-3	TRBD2	CASSLVAGGLQTDTQYF	TGTGCCAGCAGTTTAGTAGCGGGAGGGCTCCAAACAGATACGCAGTATTTT
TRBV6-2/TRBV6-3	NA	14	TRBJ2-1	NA	CASRTLRGFNEQFF	TGTGCCAGCAGAACTCTGCGCGGCTTCAATGAGCAGTTCTTC
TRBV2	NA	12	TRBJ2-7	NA	CASGADPYEQYF	TGTGCCAGCGGGGCCGATCCCTACGAGCAGTACTTC
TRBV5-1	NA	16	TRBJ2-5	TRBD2	CASSPRASGAQETQYF	TGCGCCAGCAGCCCCCGGGCTAGCGGGGCTCAAGAGACCCAGTACTTC
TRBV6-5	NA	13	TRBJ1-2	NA	CASSYGRDYGYTF	TGTGCCAGCAGTTACGGCAGGGACTATGGCTACACCTTC
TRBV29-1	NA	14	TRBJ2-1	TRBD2	CSSRQSGSYNEQFF	TGCAGCTCCCGTCAGAGCGGGAGTTACAATGAGCAGTTCTTC
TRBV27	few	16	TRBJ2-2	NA	CASSLGGRLNTGELFF	TGTGCCAGCAGTTTAGGGGGGCGCTTGAACACCGGGGAGCTGTTTTTT
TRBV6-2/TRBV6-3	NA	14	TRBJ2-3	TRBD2	CASRTSGGTDTQYF	TGTGCCAGCAGAACTAGCGGGGGCACAGATACGCAGTATTTT
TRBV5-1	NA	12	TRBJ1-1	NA	CASSTGPPEAFF	TGCGCCAGCAGCACCGGACCGCCCGAAGCTTTCTTT
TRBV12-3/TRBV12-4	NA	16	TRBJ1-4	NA	CASSSRIGVINEKLFF	TGTGCCAGCAGTTCAAGAATTGGGGTGATTAATGAAAAACTGTTTTTT
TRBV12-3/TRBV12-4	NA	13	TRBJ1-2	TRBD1	CASSRTGSFGYTF	TGTGCCAGCAGTCGGACAGGGTCCTTTGGCTACACCTTC
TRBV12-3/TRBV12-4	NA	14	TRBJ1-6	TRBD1	CASREQGDRWALHF	TGTGCCAGCAGGGAACAGGGGGACCGTTGGGCCCTCCACTTT
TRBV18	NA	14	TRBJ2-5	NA	CASSPPSRRETQYF	TGTGCCAGCTCACCGCCTTCGAGGCGAGAGACCCAGTACTTC
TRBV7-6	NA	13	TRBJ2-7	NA	CASSLSGPNEQYF	TGTGCCAGCAGCTTGTCGGGGCCCAACGAGCAGTACTTC
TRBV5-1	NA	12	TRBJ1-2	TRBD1	CASSPGQAGYTF	TGCGCCAGCAGCCCGGGACAGGCAGGCTACACCTTC
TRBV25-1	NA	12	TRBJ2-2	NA	CASSERTGELFF	TGTGCCAGCAGTGAAAGGACCGGGGAGCTGTTTTTT
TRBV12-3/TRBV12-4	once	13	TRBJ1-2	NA	CASTRGGGYGYTF	TGTGCCAGCACCCGAGGGGGAGGCTATGGCTACACCTTC
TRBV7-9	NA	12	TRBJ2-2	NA	CASSPSVGELFF	TGTGCCAGCAGCCCGTCTGTCGGGGAGCTGTTTTTT
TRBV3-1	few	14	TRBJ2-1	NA	CASTSTRDNNEQFF	TGTGCCAGCACCTCAACCAGGGACAATAATGAGCAGTTCTTC
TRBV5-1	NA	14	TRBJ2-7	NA	CASREEGKRYEQYF	TGCGCCAGCAGAGAGGAGGGAAAACGGTACGAGCAGTACTTC
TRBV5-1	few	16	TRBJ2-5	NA	CASSPAEHGWGETQYF	TGCGCCAGCAGCCCGGCCGAACACGGGTGGGGAGAGACCCAGTACTTC
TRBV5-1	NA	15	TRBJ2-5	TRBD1	CASSLEGTDQETQYF	TGCGCCAGCAGCTTGGAGGGGACAGATCAAGAGACCCAGTACTTC
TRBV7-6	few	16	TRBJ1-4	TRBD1	CASSLFVDRANEKLFF	TGTGCCAGCAGCTTATTCGTAGACAGGGCTAATGAAAAACTGTTTTTT
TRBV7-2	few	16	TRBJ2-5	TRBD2	CASSSEGRGNQETQYF	TGTGCCAGCAGCAGCGAAGGGCGGGGGAACCAAGAGACCCAGTACTTC
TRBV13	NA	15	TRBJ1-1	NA	CASSLAVWGNTEAFF	TGTGCCAGCAGCTTAGCGGTGTGGGGGAACACTGAAGCTTTCTTT
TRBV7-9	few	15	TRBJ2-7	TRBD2	CASSALASGSYEQYF	TGTGCCAGCAGCGCCCTGGCTAGCGGATCCTACGAGCAGTACTTC
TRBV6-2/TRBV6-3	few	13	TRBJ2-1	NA	CASSGATGNEQFF	TGTGCCAGCAGTGGGGCCACAGGGAATGAGCAGTTCTTC
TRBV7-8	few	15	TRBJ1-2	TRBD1	CASSSTPGQGYGYTF	TGTGCCAGCAGCTCGACCCCGGGACAGGGCTATGGCTACACCTTC
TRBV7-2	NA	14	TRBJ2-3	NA	CASSSGDFTDTQYF	TGTGCCAGCAGCTCGGGGGACTTCACAGATACGCAGTATTTT
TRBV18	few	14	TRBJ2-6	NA	CASSPNSGANVLTF	TGTGCCAGCTCTCCGAACTCTGGGGCCAACGTCCTGACTTTC
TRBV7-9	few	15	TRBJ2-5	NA	CASSPARGPQETQYF	TGTGCCAGCAGCCCCGCCAGGGGACCCCAAGAGACCCAGTACTTC
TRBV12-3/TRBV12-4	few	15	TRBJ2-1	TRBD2	CASSPMGRVGNEQFF	TGTGCCAGCAGTCCCATGGGGAGGGTGGGGAATGAGCAGTTCTTC
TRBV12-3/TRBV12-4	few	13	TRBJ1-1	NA	CASRIGGNTEAFF	TGTGCCAGCAGGATCGGAGGGAACACTGAAGCTTTCTTT
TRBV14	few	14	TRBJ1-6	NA	CASSQASGNSPLHF	TGTGCCAGCAGCCAAGCTTCCGGGAATTCACCCCTCCACTTT
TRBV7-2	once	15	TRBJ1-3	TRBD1	CASSPTTGTGNTIYF	TGTGCCAGCAGCCCCACGACAGGGACTGGAAACACCATATATTTT
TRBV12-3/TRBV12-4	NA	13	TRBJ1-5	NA	CASSLSSDQPQHF	TGTGCCAGCAGCCTGTCGAGTGATCAGCCCCAGCATTTT
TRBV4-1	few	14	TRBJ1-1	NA	CASSQERGDTEAFF	TGCGCCAGCAGCCAAGAACGAGGGGACACTGAAGCTTTCTTT
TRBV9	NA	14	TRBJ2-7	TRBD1	CASSRQGDAYEQYF	TGTGCCAGCTCGAGGCAGGGGGATGCCTACGAGCAGTACTTC
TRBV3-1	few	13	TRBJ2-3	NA	CASSQLSTDTQYF	TGTGCCAGCAGCCAGCTATCCACAGATACGCAGTATTTT
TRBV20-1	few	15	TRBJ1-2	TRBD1	CSAIGQGIPGYGYTF	TGCAGTGCTATAGGACAGGGCATACCTGGCTATGGCTACACCTTC
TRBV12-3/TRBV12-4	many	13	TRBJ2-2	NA	CASSLVVTGELFF	TGTGCCAGCAGTTTAGTGGTCACCGGGGAGCTGTTTTTT
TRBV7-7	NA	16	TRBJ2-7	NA	CASSLELQTSVGEQYF	TGTGCTAGCAGCTTAGAACTGCAGACTAGTGTGGGGGAGCAGTACTTC
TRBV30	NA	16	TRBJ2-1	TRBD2	CAWGFKTSGKYNEQFF	TGTGCCTGGGGTTTTAAGACTAGCGGAAAATACAATGAGCAGTTCTTC